The 7 T cell receptor beta chains presented below share a single source sample, sequenced in a study of blood T cells in healthy people across ages. A J-beta primer mix and a sample-barcoded 5' primer were used in a second PCR of roughly 6 to 11 cycles. TCRdb reanalysed the 5' RACE reads using MiXCR and keeps one entry per CDR3 protein. The sample yields about 900,000 distinct CDR3 sequences, under 50% seen once. The sequencing sample was made of blood. The receptors originated from a man younger than 40 in good health.

This chain links TRBV4-1 with TRBJ2-5; TRBD2 matches 12 bases. The CDR3 has 18 residues. The germline V gene encodes CDR1 MGHRA and CDR2 YSYEKL. J was trimmed by 6 bases and V by 0 bases; bases with no gene match: 11. This chain's CDR3 is CASSQDPRLAGDQKTQYF. The CDR3 DNA reads TGCGCCAGCAGCCAAGATCCTCGACTAGCGGGAGATCAAAAGACCCAGTACTTC.

J is TRBJ1-1 and V is TRBV6-6, with TRBD1 identical over 9 bases. The junction had 9 bases not matched to a gene; V was cut back by 0 bases and J by 7 bases. The germline gives CDR1 MNHNY, CDR2 SVGAGI (reference sequence). This CDR3 spans 16 amino acids. As DNA, the CDR3 is TGTGCCAGCAGTTACTCGTTGACAGGGGGAGAGGGTGAAGCTTTCTTT. It is translated as CASSYSLTGGEGEAFF.

The rearrangement uses TRBV7-2 and TRBJ2-2; no definite D call. With 2 bases removed from V and 0 bases from J, the gap between germline ends came to 10 bases. The CDR3 length is 16 residues. In germline, CDR1 is SGHTA, CDR2 FQGNSA. CDR3 nucleotide sequence: TGTGCCAGCAGCTTAAACGCCAAATCGAACACCGGGGAGCTGTTTTTT. Protein: CASSLNAKSNTGELFF.

Ten or more counts support this clonotype. CDR3 amino acids: CAISGGTGYNEQFF. The DNA of the CDR3 is TGTGCCATCAGTGGGGGTACGGGATACAATGAGCAGTTCTTC. V gene TRBV10-3 combines with J gene TRBJ2-1, with TRBD2 as a possible D gene (5 bases). V lost 4 bases to trimming and J lost 4 bases, with 11 bases between them. Germline V CDR1 and CDR2: ENHRY, SYGVKD. This CDR3 spans 14 amino acids.

This clonotype was counted many times. The gene calls are TRBV5-1 and TRBJ2-4; 10 bases agree with TRBD1. This CDR3 region has 17 residues. Germline CDR1 SGHRS, CDR2 YFSETQ. V shed 2 bases and J 7 bases; nucleotides not matched to a gene: 12. CDR3 bases: TGCGCCAGCAGCTTCTTCACCGGGACAGGGGAAGGGAACATTCAGTACTTC. This gives the protein CASSFFTGTGEGNIQYF.

This clonotype turned up a few times. V gene TRBV7-9 combines with J gene TRBJ1-2; no firm D call. Germline V gene lookup returns CDR1 SEHNR and CDR2 FQNEAQ (reference sequence). The V end lost 6 bases, the J end lost 8 bases, and 19 bases lay between the germline ends. CDR3 size: 14 residues. This CDR3 is CASRSAGSLWGYTF. The CDR3 bases are TGTGCCAGCAGGTCCGCGGGATCCCTATGGGGCTACACCTTC.

This clonotype has only one observation. The rearrangement uses TRBV28 and TRBJ2-4; unclear D gene. The V end lost 6 bases, the J end lost 1 base, and 16 bases lay between the germline ends. The CDR3 runs 16 residues. Germline-derived CDR1 and CDR2 are MDHEN and SYDVKM. The CDR3 DNA sequence: TGTGCCAGCAGCCTAAATATTCTAGTGGCCAAAAACATTCAGTACTTC. Its protein product is CASSLNILVAKNIQYF. The full variable domain, with the rest looked up from reference TRBV28 and TRBJ2-4, is DVKVTQSSRYLVKRTGEKVFLECVQDMDHENMFWYRQDPGLGLRLIYFSYDVKMKEKGDIPEGYSVSREKKERFSLILESASTNQTSMYLCASSLNILVAKNIQYFGAGTRLSVL.